Listed below are T cell receptor beta chains from one sample, sequenced in a study of OX40 agonist ivuxolimab in advanced cancers. Clones were sequenced by immunoSEQ multiplex PCR, and TCRdb holds only the in-frame ones, with some missing. The sample shows some 13,000 clones, approximately 93% of them seen only once. Sequences were derived from CD4+ or CD8+ T cells sorted from blood, sampled in a trial of the OX40 agonist ivuxolimab. The origin of the receptors is an adult with an advanced solid tumor such as melanoma, head and neck, liver or kidney cancer. Both conserved end residues are part of each CDR3. D genes are given only for firm matches. The size of a clone is reported for some rows only, either as once, few or many, or as a class for expanded clones.

clone_size,d_call,j_call,v_call,cdr3_nt,cdr3_aa
-,-,TRBJ2-1,TRBV2,TGTGCCAGCAGAGTTCCCCGGGAGCAGTTCTTC,CASRVPREQFF
-,-,TRBJ1-2,TRBV9,TGTGCCAGCAGCGTAGGGTCGACAGCCTATGGCTACACCTTC,CASSVGSTAYGYTF
-,TRBD1,TRBJ1-1,TRBV5-4,TGTGCCAGCAGATCTACAGGGGAGGCTGAAGCTTTCTTT,CASRSTGEAEAFF
-,-,TRBJ1-2,TRBV5-4,TGTGCCAGCAGCTTCCGTCGGAGCCAGGGCTATGGCTACACCTTC,CASSFRRSQGYGYTF
-,-,TRBJ1-1,TRBV19,TGTGCCAGTAGACCTGACATTAACACTGAAGCTTTCTTT,CASRPDINTEAFF
-,-,TRBJ2-7,TRBV10-3,TGTGCCATCAGTGTCAGGGGTCCCTACGAGCAGTACTTC,CAISVRGPYEQYF
-,-,TRBJ2-7,TRBV27,TGTGCCAGCAGTTTCCTGGGGGCCAACGAGCAGTACTTC,CASSFLGANEQYF
-,-,TRBJ1-1,TRBV19,TGTGCCAGTAGTATCTTCGGGCAGCCGAACACTGAAGCTTTCTTT,CASSIFGQPNTEAFF
-,-,TRBJ1-1,TRBV27,TGTGCCAGCGGGTCCGCCATGAACACTGAAGCTTTCTTT,CASGSAMNTEAFF
-,-,TRBJ2-1,TRBV5-4,TGTGCCAGCAGCGCTTGGGACTACAATGAGCAGTTCTTC,CASSAWDYNEQFF
-,-,TRBJ2-1,TRBV7-6,TGTGCCAGCAGTTATGCCGGGATTGAGCAGTTCTTC,CASSYAGIEQFF
-,-,TRBJ1-3,TRBV27,TGTGCCAGCAGTTTATCGGCGGGGACCGGAAACACCATATATTTT,CASSLSAGTGNTIYF
-,TRBD2,TRBJ2-1,TRBV9,TGTGCCAGCAGCCCGGGACTAGCGGCTAACAATGAGCAGTTCTTC,CASSPGLAANNEQFF
-,-,TRBJ2-7,TRBV7-9,TGTGCCAGCAGCTTAGGCAGGGGCCTCTCCTACGAGCAGTACTTC,CASSLGRGLSYEQYF
once,-,TRBJ2-1,TRBV28,TGTGCCAGCAGGGGCCCTCGGCGGGGAGATGAGCAGTTCTTC,CASRGPRRGDEQFF
-,-,TRBJ2-1,TRBV27,TGTGCCAGCACCCCGGGAAGCTCCTACAATGAGCAGTTCTTC,CASTPGSSYNEQFF
-,-,TRBJ2-7,TRBV2,TGTGCCAGCAGTGAAGCTCAATGGTACGAGCAGTACTTC,CASSEAQWYEQYF
-,-,TRBJ2-3,TRBV6-1,TGTGCCAGCAGTGATGATGGGGAGCGGTTCACAGATACGCAGTATTTT,CASSDDGERFTDTQYF
-,-,TRBJ2-7,TRBV28,TGTGCCAGCAGTTTATGGGCAGGGGTATCGAACGAGCAGTACTTC,CASSLWAGVSNEQYF
-,TRBD2,TRBJ2-7,TRBV28,TGTGCCACTAGGGCCCCGCGGGGGATAAACGAGCAGTACTTC,CATRAPRGINEQYF
-,-,TRBJ1-2,TRBV7-3,TGTGCCAGCAGCTTAAAGTTGGACGGAATTAACTATGGCTACACCTTC,CASSLKLDGINYGYTF
-,-,TRBJ2-2,TRBV6-5,TGTGCCAGCAGTTACTCACCCAGGGCGAGCACCGGGGAGCTGTTTTTT,CASSYSPRASTGELFF
-,-,TRBJ2-2,TRBV15,TGTGCCACCAGCAGATCCCCCGGCGCGTCCGGGGAGCTGTTTTTT,CATSRSPGASGELFF
-,-,TRBJ2-3,TRBV28,TGTGCCAGCAGTCCCCTTCTAAAAGGAGATACGCAGTATTTT,CASSPLLKGDTQYF
-,TRBD2,TRBJ2-1,TRBV27,TGTGCCAGCATTGAATCAGCGGGAACCTCCTACAATGAGCAGTTCTTC,CASIESAGTSYNEQFF
-,-,TRBJ1-3,TRBV28,TGTGCCAGCAGGAAACAGGGTACTGGAAACACCATATATTTT,CASRKQGTGNTIYF
-,-,TRBJ2-7,TRBV27,TGTGCCAGCAGTTTATATCGACCCCTCTGGTACTTC,CASSLYRPLWYF
once,-,TRBJ1-6,TRBV27,TGTGCCAGCAGTTTAGGCAGGGTTGGTTCACCCCTCCACTTT,CASSLGRVGSPLHF
-,TRBD2,TRBJ2-7,TRBV27,TGTGCCAGCAGTTCTCTAGCGGACTCCTACGAGCAGTACTTC,CASSSLADSYEQYF
-,-,TRBJ2-1,TRBV27,TGTGCCAGCAGTGCGGCCGGTGAGCAGTTCTTC,CASSAAGEQFF
-,TRBD2,TRBJ2-1,TRBV9,TGTGCCAGCAGCCTGGGACTAGCGGGAGGCAGGGAGCAGTTCTTC,CASSLGLAGGREQFF
-,TRBD1,TRBJ2-1,TRBV11-3,TGTGCCAGCAGCGTTCGGACAGGGTTTGACAATGAGCAGTTCTTC,CASSVRTGFDNEQFF
-,TRBD2,TRBJ2-5,TRBV6-5,TGTGCCAGCAGTTACTCGCGGGGGGCCGCTGAGACCCAGTACTTC,CASSYSRGAAETQYF
-,-,TRBJ2-1,TRBV12-5,TGTGCTAGTGGCCCGGGGATAGGCTCCTACAATGAGCAGTTCTTC,CASGPGIGSYNEQFF
-,-,TRBJ2-1,TRBV7-8,TGTGCCAGCAGGGACCCGGGAAACAGGGATAGCAATGAGCAGTTCTTC,CASRDPGNRDSNEQFF